Presented here are 31 T cell receptor beta chains from one specimen sequenced in a study of glioma-infiltrating T cells after dendritic cell vaccination. Clones were sequenced by immunoSEQ multiplex PCR, and TCRdb holds only the in-frame ones, with some missing. The sample yields tens of thousands of clones, roughly 78% seen once. Sequencing was performed on blood, taken before dendritic cell vaccination. The receptor source for this set is a human donor with glioblastoma.

The chain employs TRBV5-1 and TRBJ2-1, with 10 bases matching TRBD1. V shed 0 bases, J shed 8 bases, and the junction held 11 bases outside the gene matches. CDR3 length equals 17 residues. Germline CDR1 and CDR2: SGHRS and YFSETQ. CDR3 DNA: TGCGCCAGCAGCTTGGAGTTGTCCGGGACAGGGGCGGATGAGCAGTTCTTC. This encodes CASSLELSGTGADEQFF.

The chain couples TRBV15 to TRBJ2-7; the D gene is possibly TRBD1 (6 bases). Germline V gene sequence: CDR1 LNHNV, CDR2 YYDKDF (reference sequence). The CDR3 has 15 amino acids. The ends were cut back, 0 bases at V and 0 bases at J, with 9 bases in the middle. The CDR3 spells CATSRDTQGSYEQYF. CDR3 bases: TGTGCCACCAGCAGAGATACACAGGGCTCCTACGAGCAGTACTTC.

The chain recombines TRBV7-9 with TRBJ1-6; possible D gene TRBD1, 6 bases. The CDR3 extends over 16 amino acids. The V gene lost 6 bases and the J gene lost 7 bases, with 19 bases spanning the gap. Germline loops: CDR1 SEHNR, CDR2 FQNEAQ (reference sequence). The CDR3 sequence: CASSPEGGVWNSPLHF. CDR3 bases: TGTGCCAGCAGTCCAGAGGGGGGGGTCTGGAATTCACCCCTCCACTTT.

The rearrangement links TRBV19 to TRBJ1-5; 8 bases align to TRBD1. V dropped 6 bases and J dropped 6; count of bases not matched to a gene: 10. The CDR3 covers 15 residues. Germline CDR1 is LNHDA and CDR2 is SQIVND (reference sequence). The CDR3, as DNA: TGTGCCAGTAGCACCCCTGGGACAGGTACTCAGCCCCAGCATTTT. It is translated as CASSTPGTGTQPQHF.

The J gene is TRBJ2-7, the V gene TRBV30, with 8 nucleotides matching TRBD1. The CDR3 sequence is 14 residues long. Germline trimming cut 1 base from V and 4 bases from J; bases unmatched to any gene: 6. Looked up from germline, CDR1 is GTSNPN and CDR2 is SVGIG (reference sequence). The CDR3, as DNA: TGTGCCTGGAGTGGGACAGGGACCTTTTACGAGCAGTACTTC. Amino acid sequence: CAWSGTGTFYEQYF.

The chain employs TRBV4-3 and TRBJ2-7, with D possibly matching TRBD2 (5 bases). Trimming took 0 bases from V and 3 from J, leaving 12 bases between them. The CDR3 length is 15 residues. Germline V gene lookup returns CDR1 LGHNA and CDR2 YSLEER. The CDR3 here is CASSQELDGVYEQYF. DNA for the CDR3: TGCGCCAGCAGCCAAGAACTGGACGGGGTCTACGAGCAGTACTTC.

This rearrangement joins TRBV4-2 to TRBJ2-3; D is unclear. V was pared by 0 bases and J by 5 bases, with 12 bases between. The CDR3 is 15 amino acids. Germline CDR1 is LGHNA and CDR2 is YNFKEQ. The CDR3 nucleotides are TGTGCCAGCAGCCAAGACCCGCTAGTACGAGATACGCAGTATTTT. Protein: CASSQDPLVRDTQYF.

V gene TRBV5-1 combines with J gene TRBJ2-7, with 7 nucleotides matching TRBD2. V gave up 0 bases and J gave up 6 bases; unmatched junction bases: 0. Germline CDR1 is SGHRS and CDR2 is YFSETQ. The CDR3 is made up of 12 amino acids. Here the CDR3 reads CASSLGGGEQYF. As DNA, the CDR3 is TGCGCCAGCAGCTTGGGGGGGGGCGAGCAGTACTTC.

The genes are TRBV7-2 and TRBJ1-3; D possibly corresponds to TRBD1 (6 bases). The CDR3 loop spans 17 amino acids. Germline CDR1 and CDR2: SGHTA and FQGNSA. V lost 3 bases and J lost 0, with 15 bases in between. The CDR3 DNA reads TGTGCCAGCAGCTTGGGGGGGCCCGGGAACTCTGGAAACACCATATATTTT. Encoded protein: CASSLGGPGNSGNTIYF.

The gene calls are TRBV7-2 and TRBJ2-7; no definite D call. Trimming removed 1 base at V and 4 bases at J, with 11 bases between. The CDR3 length is 14 residues. Germline V CDR1 and CDR2: SGHTA, FQGNSA. The CDR3 nucleotides are TGTGCCAGCAGCTTAGGGGTTATGAGGTACGAGCAGTACTTC. Its protein is CASSLGVMRYEQYF.

The chain is built from TRBV6-5 and TRBJ2-7; 9 bases are a match to TRBD1. CDR3 length: 14 amino acids. From germline, CDR1 is MNHEY and CDR2 SVGAGI. Losses at the gene ends were 6 bases for V and 5 bases for J; bases not matched to a gene: 8. The CDR3 DNA sequence: TGTGCCAGCAGAACCGGGACAGGGAAACACGAGCAGTACTTC. Translating it yields CASRTGTGKHEQYF.

The rearrangement joins TRBV28 to TRBJ2-7; no definite D call. The germline CDR1 and CDR2 sequences are MDHEN and SYDVKM. V was clipped by 6 bases and J by 1 base, with 13 bases between them. CDR3 length equals 14 residues. CDR3 sequence reads: CASSPVSVSYEQYF. The CDR3 bases are TGTGCCAGCAGCCCCGTGTCGGTTTCCTACGAGCAGTACTTC.

This chain uses TRBV30 with TRBJ2-6; a weak D match, TRBD2 (5 bases). From germline, CDR1 is GTSNPN and CDR2 SVGIG (reference sequence). Trimming removed 4 bases from V and 0 bases from J, with 7 bases in between. The CDR3 sequence is 14 residues long. CDR3 coding DNA: TGTGCCTGGACCGGGGACTCTGGGGCCAACGTCCTGACTTTC. Protein sequence: CAWTGDSGANVLTF.

The chain carries TRBV7-8 and TRBJ1-2; 8 nucleotides match TRBD1. V gave up 2 bases and J gave up 5 bases; unmatched junction bases: 10. Germline V gives CDR1 SGHVS, CDR2 FQNEAQ. CDR3 size: 16 residues. CDR3 region: CASSLSNRGSDYGYTF. As DNA, the CDR3 is TGTGCCAGCAGCTTATCTAACAGGGGGAGTGATTATGGCTACACCTTC.

The chain joins TRBV28 to TRBJ1-1; perhaps TRBD1 as D (6 bases). V was cut by 4 bases and J by 2 bases, with 20 bases left in between. The V gene's germline CDR1 is MDHEN and CDR2 SYDVKM. The CDR3 has 17 amino acids. This chain's CDR3 is CASSSGQGLGRNTEAFF. The CDR3 DNA follows: TGTGCCAGCAGTTCAGGGCAGGGGCTTGGTAGAAACACTGAAGCTTTCTTT.

The rearrangement joins TRBV19 to TRBJ1-1; no definite D call. This CDR3 has 13 amino acids. CDR1 is LNHDA and CDR2 is SQIVND in the germline V gene (reference sequence). V was pared by 5 bases and J by 7 bases, with 14 bases between. DNA for the CDR3: TGTGCCAGTAGTCAAGGAGGGTGGATTGAAGCTTTCTTT. Amino acids: CASSQGGWIEAFF.

This chain connects TRBV4-2 to TRBJ2-2; D is unclear. The CDR3 has 13 amino acids. Trimming stripped 4 bases from V and 3 bases from J, with 6 bases between. The germline CDR1 and CDR2 sequences are LGHNA and YNFKEQ. The CDR3: CASSPADTGELFF. The DNA of the CDR3 is TGTGCCAGCAGCCCCGCGGACACCGGGGAGCTGTTTTTT.

This rearrangement joins TRBV5-1 to TRBJ2-3; maybe TRBD2 (6 bases). V dropped 3 bases and J dropped 0 bases, with 14 bases sitting between them. Looked up from germline, CDR1 is SGHRS and CDR2 is YFSETQ. The CDR3 covers 16 residues. CDR3: CASSSTGTRSTDTQYF. As DNA, the CDR3 is TGCGCCAGCAGCTCAACCGGGACTCGGAGCACAGATACGCAGTATTTT. Supplemented by reference TRBV5-1 and TRBJ2-3, the full variable domain reads KAGVTQTPRYLIKTRGQQVTLSCSPISGHRSVSWYQQTPGQGLQFLFEYFSETQRNKGNFPGRFSGRQFSNSRSEMNVSTLELGDSALYLCASSSTGTRSTDTQYFGPGTRLTVL.

The V and J genes are TRBV7-9 and TRBJ2-1; 9 bases are shared with TRBD1. J was trimmed by 5 bases and V by 2 bases; bases with no gene match: 7. Germline V gene data show CDR1 as SEHNR and CDR2 as FQNEAQ (reference sequence). The CDR3 spans 16 residues. CDR3 residues: CASSLRVGQGNNEQFF. Here the CDR3 DNA reads TGTGCCAGCAGCTTACGGGTAGGACAGGGGAACAATGAGCAGTTCTTC.

V is TRBV6-6 and J is TRBJ2-4; the match to TRBD1 covers 9 bases. This CDR3 spans 14 amino acids. Per germline, CDR1 MNHNY and CDR2 SVGAGI (reference sequence). V was clipped by 6 bases and J by 1 base; unmatched bases: 1. CDR3 sequence reads: CASRTGGAKNIQYF. The CDR3 region has the DNA TGTGCCAGCAGGACAGGGGGGGCCAAAAACATTCAGTACTTC.

This chain connects TRBV7-6 to TRBJ2-1, with 8 bases that match TRBD2. The CDR3 consists of 14 residues. CDR1 SGHVS and CDR2 FNYEAQ come from the germline V gene. V was clipped by 3 bases and J by 5 bases; unmatched bases: 3. CDR3: CASSFGGAHNEQFF. The CDR3 coding sequence is TGTGCCAGCAGCTTCGGGGGGGCTCACAATGAGCAGTTCTTC.

This chain links TRBV12-5 with TRBJ2-7; tentatively, D is TRBD2 (7 bases). Trimming cost V 2 bases and J 2 bases, with 10 bases left between them. The germline V gene has CDR1 LGHNT and CDR2 FRNRAP. This CDR3 comprises 14 residues. CDR3 amino acids: CASGLSRGPYEQYF. As DNA, the CDR3 is TGTGCTAGTGGTTTGTCGCGGGGGCCCTACGAGCAGTACTTC.

This clone was picked up a small number of times. This chain uses TRBV6-5 with TRBJ1-1; tentatively, D is TRBD1 (6 bases). With 0 bases removed from V and 10 bases from J, the gap between germline ends came to 12 bases. Germline-derived CDR1 and CDR2 are MNHEY and SVGAGI. The CDR3 is 13 amino acids. CDR3 amino acids: CASSYSDSPAAFF. CDR3 sequence (DNA): TGTGCCAGCAGTTACTCGGACAGCCCCGCAGCTTTCTTT.

The chain recombines TRBV6-1 with TRBJ2-7; 9 positions match TRBD2. The CDR3 has 15 amino acids. Germline CDR1 reads MNHNS; CDR2 reads SASEGT. The J segment lost 3 bases and the V segment lost 6 bases, leaving 9 bases of the junction unmatched. The CDR3 DNA is TGTGCCAGCAGGGGAAGCGGGAGGCCCATCTACGAGCAGTACTTC. It encodes CASRGSGRPIYEQYF.

The V and J genes are TRBV19 and TRBJ1-1; D call uncertain. The CDR3 contains 13 residues. Trimming left V 6 bases short and J 6 bases short, with 14 bases between. Germline V CDR1 and CDR2: LNHDA, SQIVND (reference sequence). The CDR3 here is CASRSATRAEAFF. For the CDR3, the DNA is TGTGCCAGTAGGAGCGCCACTAGGGCTGAAGCTTTCTTT.

This chain links TRBV7-9 with TRBJ2-5; D may be TRBD1 (6 bases). The J call is doubtful: the DNA matches TRBJ2-7 better. Germline V CDR1 and CDR2: SEHNR, FQNEAQ (reference sequence). The CDR3 sequence is 13 residues long. Here the CDR3 reads CASRLGQPYEQYF. The CDR3 coding sequence is TGTGCCAGCAGGCTGGGACAACCCTACGAGCAGTACTTC.

The chain carries TRBV5-1 and TRBJ2-7, with TRBD2 matching over 8 bases. This CDR3 is 15 amino acids long. Trimming removed 4 bases from V and 0 bases from J; junction bases left unmatched: 6. Germline CDR1 and CDR2: SGHRS and YFSETQ. This CDR3 reads CASSVTSGSSYEQYF. CDR3 DNA: TGCGCCAGCAGCGTAACTAGCGGTAGCTCCTACGAGCAGTACTTC.

The chain couples TRBV18 to TRBJ2-5; possible D gene TRBD2, 6 bases. Per the germline V gene, CDR1 is KGHSH and CDR2 is LQKENI. This CDR3 spans 15 amino acids. The V end lost 6 bases, the J end lost 5 bases, and 19 bases lay between the germline ends. The CDR3 protein is CASSPGLLPPETQYF. The CDR3 coding sequence is TGTGCCAGCTCCCCAGGACTACTCCCTCCGGAGACCCAGTACTTC.

This clone was seen once. The chain is built from TRBV11-3 and TRBJ1-1; 7 bases are shared with TRBD1. The CDR3 covers 13 residues. J gave up 1 base and V 5 bases, and 1 base lay outside the gene matches. Germline loops: CDR1 SGHNT, CDR2 YENEEA. The CDR3 nucleotides are TGTGCCAGCAGCCGACAGGGGAACACTGAAGCTTTCTTT. It codes for CASSRQGNTEAFF.

The count of this clone is one. The chain uses TRBV11-2 and TRBJ1-1; TRBD1 is a possible D gene (5 bases). This CDR3 has 15 residues. In germline, CDR1 is SGHAT, CDR2 FQNNGV. Trimming took off 3 bases at V and 6 bases at J, with 17 bases between the two ends. The CDR3 coding sequence is TGTGCCAGCAGCTTGGGGTGGGGGGGTTCCGCTGAAGCTTTCTTT. Its translation is CASSLGWGGSAEAFF.

This clone turned up a few times. The V and J genes are TRBV7-2 and TRBJ2-7; 7 bases align to TRBD1. The J segment lost 3 bases and the V segment lost 3 bases, leaving 8 bases of the junction unmatched. The CDR3 is made up of 15 amino acids. CDR1 and CDR2 from the germline V gene are SGHTA and FQGNSA. The CDR3 loop reads CASSLRQGKDYEQYF. CDR3 nucleotide sequence: TGTGCCAGCAGCTTGAGACAGGGAAAGGACTACGAGCAGTACTTC.